A selection of T cell receptor beta chains follows, all from one sample in a study of OX40 agonist ivuxolimab in advanced cancers. The method was immunoSEQ multiplex PCR; TCRdb's version includes in-frame clones alone and lacks a portion of them. The table has more than 65,000 clones, roughly 80% seen once. This specimen was CD4+ or CD8+ T cells sorted from blood, taken in a trial of the OX40 agonist ivuxolimab. Receptors originate from an adult with an advanced solid tumor such as melanoma, head and neck, liver or kidney cancer. Each CDR3 is given with its conserved first and last residue. D genes are given only for firm matches. Clone size, where shown, is once, few, many, or a class for clones that have expanded.

v_gene	abundance	j_gene	d_gene	CDR3nt	CDR3aa
TRBV7-2	-	TRBJ2-5	-	TGTGCCAGCAGCTTAATTGTAGGACAGCCAAAAGAGACCCAGTACTTC	CASSLIVGQPKETQYF
TRBV4-1	-	TRBJ2-2	-	TGCGCCAGCAGCCAGGCGACAGGAACCGGGGAGCTGTTTTTT	CASSQATGTGELFF
TRBV14	-	TRBJ2-2	-	TGTGCCAGCAGCCCCGGGACTGCCCCCTCCGGGGAGCTGTTTTTT	CASSPGTAPSGELFF
TRBV19	-	TRBJ1-1	-	TGTGCCAAGGGAGGGGTGGAAAAGGGGGCTTTCTTT	CAKGGVEKGAFF
TRBV4-1	-	TRBJ1-1	-	TGCGCCAGCAGCCAAGATCGTACCGCCGGAGCTTTCTTT	CASSQDRTAGAFF
TRBV5-8	-	TRBJ1-5	-	TGTGCCAGCAGCTTGTCCCGCGGGCCCCAGCATTTT	CASSLSRGPQHF
TRBV5-8	-	TRBJ1-5	-	TGTGCCAGCAGCTTGGGTTGGAGCAATCAGCCCCAGCATTTT	CASSLGWSNQPQHF
TRBV28	once	TRBJ2-3	TRBD1	TGTGCCAGCAGTTTTAAGGGGGCGACATCAGATACGCAGTATTTT	CASSFKGATSDTQYF
TRBV28	-	TRBJ2-7	TRBD1	TGTGCCAGCAGGGTCGGCGGACAGGGGTCACGCGAGCAGTACTTC	CASRVGGQGSREQYF
TRBV28	-	TRBJ2-7	TRBD1	TGTGCCATCGACGGGACAGGGGGCGACTACGAGCAGTACTTC	CAIDGTGGDYEQYF
TRBV5-1	-	TRBJ1-1	-	TGCGCCAGCAGCTTGTCTGCAGGGATGAACACTGAAGCTTTCTTT	CASSLSAGMNTEAFF
TRBV6-5	-	TRBJ2-2	-	TGTGCCAGCAGTCGCGGGACAGATAACACCGGGGAGCTGTTTTTT	CASSRGTDNTGELFF
TRBV6-4	-	TRBJ2-2	TRBD1	TGTGCCAGCAGCCAAGGGACAGAGACCGGGGAGCTGTTTTTT	CASSQGTETGELFF
TRBV6-5	-	TRBJ2-7	TRBD2	TGTGCCAGCAATCTAGCGGGAGGGGGATACGAGCAGTACTTC	CASNLAGGGYEQYF
TRBV28	-	TRBJ2-7	-	TGTGCCAGCACCGGGACTCCTTTTTACGAGCAGTACTTC	CASTGTPFYEQYF
TRBV5-6	-	TRBJ2-1	TRBD2	TGTGCCAGCAGAAAACCGGGAGGCAATGAGCAGTTCTTC	CASRKPGGNEQFF
TRBV9	-	TRBJ1-1	TRBD1	TGTGCCAGCAGCATGGGACAGGGTCGCACTGAAGCTTTCTTT	CASSMGQGRTEAFF
TRBV14	-	TRBJ1-2	TRBD1	TGTGCCAGCAGTCGGGACAGGCTGGGGTCACGCGGCTACACCTTC	CASSRDRLGSRGYTF
TRBV5-1	-	TRBJ1-2	-	TGCGCCAGCAGCTTCACGGGACCGCCTAACTATGGCTACACCTTC	CASSFTGPPNYGYTF
TRBV5-1	few	TRBJ1-1	-	TGCGCCAGCAGCCAAGGCGACAGAAGTACTGAAGCTTTCTTT	CASSQGDRSTEAFF
TRBV5-6	once	TRBJ2-7	TRBD2	TGTGCCAGCAGCTACGGACTAGCGGGAATTTACTACGAGCAGTACTTC	CASSYGLAGIYYEQYF
TRBV27	-	TRBJ1-6	TRBD1	TGTGCCAGCAGTTTCTACAACAGGGGAGGTCGTTCACCCCTCCACTTT	CASSFYNRGGRSPLHF
TRBV19	-	TRBJ1-4	TRBD1	TGTGCCAGTAGTATGGGACAGGGAGCTAATGAAAAACTGTTTTTT	CASSMGQGANEKLFF
TRBV9	-	TRBJ2-1	-	TGTGCCAGCAGCGGGGGGACTTCCTACAATGAGCAGTTCTTC	CASSGGTSYNEQFF
TRBV7-3	-	TRBJ2-3	TRBD2	TGTGCCAGCGCAAGAAGGGAGGGTCGGGATACGCAGTATTTT	CASARREGRDTQYF
TRBV10-3	once	TRBJ2-7	TRBD2	TGTGCCTCAAGAGAGTCTAGCGGATTGGCCTACGAGCAGTACTTC	CASRESSGLAYEQYF
TRBV5-4	-	TRBJ2-1	-	TGTGCCAGCAGCTTCCCGCTACAGAGCTACAATGAGCAGTTCTTC	CASSFPLQSYNEQFF
TRBV21-1	-	TRBJ2-7	-	TGTGCCAGCAGCCTGCAATCGACAGGGAGAGGCCGATACGAGCAGTACTTC	CASSLQSTGRGRYEQYF
TRBV19	-	TRBJ2-7	TRBD2	TGTGCCAGTAGTATTATAGCGGGAGGGACCTACGAGCAGTACTTC	CASSIIAGGTYEQYF